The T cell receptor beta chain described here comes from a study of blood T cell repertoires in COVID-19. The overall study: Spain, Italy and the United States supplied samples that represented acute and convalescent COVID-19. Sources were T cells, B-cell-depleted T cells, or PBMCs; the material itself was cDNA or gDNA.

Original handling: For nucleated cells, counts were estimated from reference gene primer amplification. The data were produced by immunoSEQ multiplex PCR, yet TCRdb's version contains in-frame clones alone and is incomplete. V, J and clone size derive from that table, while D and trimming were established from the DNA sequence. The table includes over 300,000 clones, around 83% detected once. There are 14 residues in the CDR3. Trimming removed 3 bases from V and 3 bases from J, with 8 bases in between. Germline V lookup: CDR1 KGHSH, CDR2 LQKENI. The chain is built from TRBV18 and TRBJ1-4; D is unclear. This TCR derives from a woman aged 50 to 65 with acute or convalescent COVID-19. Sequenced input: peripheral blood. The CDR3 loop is CASSPQDSNEKLFF. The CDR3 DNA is TGTGCCAGCTCACCGCAGGACTCTAATGAAAAACTGTTTTTT. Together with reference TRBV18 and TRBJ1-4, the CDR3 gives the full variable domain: NAGVMQNPRHLVRRRGQEARLRCSPMKGHSHVYWYRQLPEEGLKFMVYLQKENIIDESGMPKERFSAEFPKEGPSILRIQQVVRGDSAAYFCASSPQDSNEKLFFGSGTQLSVL.